This T cell receptor (beta chain) appears in the sequencing data of a study of radiotherapy plus CTLA-4 blockade in lung cancer. Study-wide background: Disease control was achieved by approximately 30% of patients, and objective responses by about 19%.

Whole-study findings and limits: Tumor-derived TCR clones expanded in blood after radiotherapy plus ipilimumab. According to reports, early shifts in blood T cell clones, alongside interferon-beta, forecast response most accurately.

As concerns this clone: Its antigen is not known.

Here immunoSEQ multiplex PCR was the method, and the copy in TCRdb shows in-frame clones only, minus some. Of 85,000 to 90,000 clones in the sample, less than 80% were seen once. Participants had chemo-refractory metastatic non-small-cell lung cancer and were treated with focal radiation plus ipilimumab CTLA-4 blockade. The V end lost 0 bases, the J end lost 7 bases, and 13 bases lay between the germline ends. CDR1 is LNHNV and CDR2 is YYDKDF in the germline V gene (reference sequence). The CDR3 runs to 14 residues. The material sequenced was peripheral blood, taken from a patient treated with radiotherapy plus ipilimumab. The clonotype originates from a human donor with non-small cell lung cancer that progressed on radiotherapy plus ipilimumab. The V call is TRBV15, the J call TRBJ2-7, with D possibly matching TRBD2 (7 bases). CDR3 sequence reads: CATSREGGAREQYF. In DNA, the CDR3 is TGTGCCACCAGCAGAGAGGGGGGGGCGAGGGAGCAGTACTTC.